The source of this T cell receptor beta chain is a study of cytomegalovirus exposure and HLA in healthy donors. V dropped 4 bases and J dropped 6 bases, with 12 bases sitting between them. The CDR3 contains 14 residues. Germline V CDR1 and CDR2: MNHEY, SVGAGI. In the PCR, 60 Vbeta and 13 Jbeta primers were used. Data came from immunoSEQ multiplex PCR; TCRdb stores just in-frame clones and leaves some out. The table gives roughly 77,000 clones; the top ten clones make up about 4.2% of it. The sequence came from a young man in good health and CMV-seronegative. The chain is built from TRBV6-5 and TRBJ2-2, with D possibly matching TRBD2 (6 bases). The sample comprised PBMCs. CDR3 bases: TGTGCCAGCAGTTCCCCGGGAGCGGCCGGGGAGCTGTTTTTT. Translation: CASSSPGAAGELFF.